This T cell receptor (beta chain) appears in the sequencing data of a study of cytomegalovirus exposure and HLA in healthy donors. Overall study findings and caveats: An ancestry cluster, one associated with Asian ancestry, reportedly showed fewer N-insertions than the approximately 670-donor mean in a later analysis. Most of the TCR beta V segments (in an earlier analysis) were productive either about 87% or about 30% of the time.

Donors had nominal health at sampling but likely had unrecorded immune exposures. On this clone: Its antigen is undetermined. One end of the junction is discordant with germline, which a read error may explain.

PCR employed 60 Vbeta and 13 Jbeta primers. Repertoires were generated with immunoSEQ multiplex PCR, while TCRdb's copy carries only in-frame clones and drops some. The sample has under 170,000 clones, approximately 85% seen once; the top ten hold roughly 6.3%. The germline V gene encodes CDR1 SEHNR and CDR2 FQNEAQ (reference sequence). The CDR3 runs to 17 residues. This clonotype was obtained from a man between 45 and 60 years old in good health and CMV-seropositive. Sequenced input: PBMCs. The chain combines TRBV7-9 with TRBJ2-3; TRBD2 might be the D (6 bases). The CDR3 DNA reads as TGTTCCAGCAGCTTATCCCGTGCACTAGCTGCTAGCGATACGCAGTATTTT. This codes for CSSSLSRALAASDTQYF.